What follows is one T cell receptor beta chain and its context. Antigen unknown. The data are from a study of shared clonotypes between healthy human individuals. Each donor was a Caucasian adult residing in Nashville, Tennessee. Libraries were prepared by immunoSEQ multiplex PCR; TCRdb keeps only in-frame clonotypes and omits some of them. Of hundreds of thousands of clones listed, roughly 70% are singletons. CDR3 length: 16 amino acids. The V gene end was trimmed by 5 bases and the J gene end by 4 bases; junction bases not matched to a gene: 10. Germline values: CDR1 SGHRS, CDR2 YFSETQ. Study-wide points: Shared clonotypes: approximately 4.5% naive CD4, roughly 4% naive CD8, around 2.2% memory CD4, 0.4% to 0.5% memory CD8. Only blood samples were collected, and tissue repertoires likely differ.

This sequence originates from a woman aged 30 to 39 in good health. Sample: memory CD4+ T cells sorted from blood. Subset denoted: CD45RA-negative fraction. The rearrangement uses TRBV5-1 and TRBJ2-5; 11 nucleotides match TRBD2. This CDR3 reads CASRLAGGPEAETQYF. The CDR3 DNA is TGCGCCAGCAGGTTAGCGGGAGGGCCGGAGGCAGAGACCCAGTACTTC.